This T cell receptor beta chain was obtained from a study of blood T cell repertoires in COVID-19. Looking at the study overall: T cells, B-cell-depleted T cells, or PBMCs provided the cDNA or gDNA that served as material.

Source study methods: For nucleated cells, counts were estimated from reference gene primer amplification. Clones were sequenced by immunoSEQ multiplex PCR, and TCRdb holds only the in-frame ones, with some missing. V and J calls plus clone size are reproduced from that table; the DNA served to infer D and trimming. The table records about 170,000 clones, about four fifths of them present only once. J gave up 7 bases and V 4 bases, and 6 bases lay outside the gene matches. The germline gives CDR1 SGHRS, CDR2 YFSETQ. The CDR3 totals 14 residues. This receptor was taken from a man in his 70s with active or convalescent COVID-19. The sequenced sample consisted of peripheral blood. The chain couples TRBV5-1 to TRBJ2-1; 9 positions agree with TRBD1. The DNA for the CDR3 is TGCGCCAGCAGCCAAGGGACAGGGATGAATGAGCAGTTCTTC. It encodes CASSQGTGMNEQFF. Full variable domain (outside the CDR3, taken from reference TRBV5-1 and TRBJ2-1): KAGVTQTPRYLIKTRGQQVTLSCSPISGHRSVSWYQQTPGQGLQFLFEYFSETQRNKGNFPGRFSGRQFSNSRSEMNVSTLELGDSALYLCASSQGTGMNEQFFGPGTRLTVL.